The entry below gives a single T cell receptor (beta chain) sequence along with its context. What it binds is not known. Before sequencing, viral peptide pools were used by the ViraFEST assay to expand antigen-specific CD4+ T cells. Cells that had been cultured for nine to eleven days were the source of isolated CD4+ T cells. All participants had two doses of either the BNT162b2 or mRNA-1273 vaccine. Half the medium was replaced with IL-2 medium on days 3 and 7. These data originate in a study of vaccination effects on CD4 cells after COVID-19. Study results and limitations: Recruitment yielded few convalescent patients, and the study had no early post-infection timepoints. Late after vaccination, infection- and vaccine-induced clones showed marked clonal contraction.

Between the trimmed V and J ends, which lost 2 bases and 1 base, there was a span of 15 bases. CDR3 length: 16 residues. Germline loops: CDR1 SGHRS, CDR2 YFSETQ. The data were produced by immunoSEQ multiplex PCR, yet TCRdb's version contains in-frame clones alone and is incomplete. The sample includes about 60,000 clones, about 78% of them seen just once. Sequenced material: CD4+ T cells from PBMCs cultured with HCoV-OC43 spike peptides, taken after COVID-19 vaccination. The sample's subset: HCoV-OC43 spike overlapping peptide pool stimulation. This sequence was found in a human donor who received a COVID-19 vaccine. The genes are TRBV5-1 and TRBJ1-1, with no clear D. This CDR3 is CASSLVQHSANTEAFF. The CDR3 nucleotides are TGCGCCAGCAGCTTAGTTCAACACTCCGCGAACACTGAAGCTTTCTTT.